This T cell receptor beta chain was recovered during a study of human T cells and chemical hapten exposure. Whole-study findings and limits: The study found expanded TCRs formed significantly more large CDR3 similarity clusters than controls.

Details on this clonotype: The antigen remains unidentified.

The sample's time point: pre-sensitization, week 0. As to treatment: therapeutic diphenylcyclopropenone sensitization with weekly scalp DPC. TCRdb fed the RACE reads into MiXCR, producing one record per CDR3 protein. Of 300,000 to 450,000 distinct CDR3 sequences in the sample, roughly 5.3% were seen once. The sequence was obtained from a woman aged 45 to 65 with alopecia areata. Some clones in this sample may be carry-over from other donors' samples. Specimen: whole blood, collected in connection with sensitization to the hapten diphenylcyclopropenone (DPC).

The CDR3 reads CASSQPTISGNTIYF. In DNA form, the CDR3 reads TGTGCCAGCAGCCAACCAACAATTAGCGGAAACACCATATATTTT. The gene calls are TRBV3-1 and TRBJ1-3, with D unresolved. The ends were cut back, 2 bases at V and 4 bases at J, with 12 bases in the middle. This CDR3 is 15 amino acids long. CDR1 and CDR2 from the germline V gene are LGHDT and YNNKEL (reference sequence).